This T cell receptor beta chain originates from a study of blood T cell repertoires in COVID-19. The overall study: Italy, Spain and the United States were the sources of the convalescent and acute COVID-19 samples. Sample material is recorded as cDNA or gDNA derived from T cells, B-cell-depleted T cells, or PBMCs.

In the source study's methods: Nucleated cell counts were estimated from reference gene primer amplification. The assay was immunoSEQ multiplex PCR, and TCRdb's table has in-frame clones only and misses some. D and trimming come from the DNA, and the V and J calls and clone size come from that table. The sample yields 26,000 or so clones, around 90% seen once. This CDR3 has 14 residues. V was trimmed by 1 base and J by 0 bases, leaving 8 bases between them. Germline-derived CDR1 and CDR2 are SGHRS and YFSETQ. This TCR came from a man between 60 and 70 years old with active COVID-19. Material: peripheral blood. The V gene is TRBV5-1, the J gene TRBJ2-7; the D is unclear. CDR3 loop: CASSLRVPSYEQYF. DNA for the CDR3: TGCGCCAGCAGCTTGCGGGTTCCCTCCTACGAGCAGTACTTC.